A selection of T cell receptor beta chains follows, all from one sample in a study of T cell responses to AZD1222 COVID-19 vaccine. Some clones are missing from TCRdb's copy, which holds only in-frame ones; the method was immunoSEQ multiplex PCR. The repertoire holds fewer than 90,000 clones, with about 85% as singletons. The sequences come from peripheral blood, collected on day 0 of AZD1222 vaccination. Receptors were obtained from an adult in good health. CDR3s include the opening cysteine and the closing phenylalanine or tryptophan. A D gene is named only where the DNA matches it firmly. Clone size is stated in some rows and not others, as once, few, many or a class when expanded.

>TRBJ1-4|-|-|TRBV10-3
TGTGCCATCAGTGAGGGGCCGACAACCGAGGAACTGTTTTTT
CAISEGPTTEELFF
>TRBJ1-6|few|-|TRBV4-2
TGTGCCAGCAGCCTATCCGGGACCGGGCATTCACCCCTCCACTTT
CASSLSGTGHSPLHF
>TRBJ2-5|-|-|TRBV6-2/TRBV6-3
TGTGCCAGCAGTAAAGACAGGTTGCAGGAGACCCAGTACTTC
CASSKDRLQETQYF
>TRBJ2-3|-|TRBD1|TRBV24-1
TGTGCCACCAGCCCGGGACAGGCCACAGATACGCAGTATTTT
CATSPGQATDTQYF
>TRBJ2-2|few|-|TRBV3-1/TRBV3-2
TGTGCCAGCAGCTCCCTGAGAAGGGACACCGGGGAGCTGTTTTTT
CASSSLRRDTGELFF
>TRBJ2-7|-|-|TRBV6-9
TGTGCCAGCAGTTATTCGATGGAATCCTCCTCCTACGAGCAGTACTTC
CASSYSMESSSYEQYF
>TRBJ1-2|-|-|TRBV5-6
TGTGCCAGCAGCCTGGATGGCGGGGCTTACTATGGCTACACCTTC
CASSLDGGAYYGYTF
>TRBJ1-2|-|-|TRBV5-5
TGTGCCAGCAGCTTGGACAGCGCTTACGGTGGCTACACCTTC
CASSLDSAYGGYTF
>TRBJ2-6|many|-|TRBV4-3
TGCGCCAGCAGCCAAGCTGCGGTAACCGGGGCCAACGTCCTGACTTTC
CASSQAAVTGANVLTF
>TRBJ2-5|few|TRBD1|TRBV2
TGTGCCAGCAGTGCGAACAGGGGAGAGACCCAGTACTTC
CASSANRGETQYF
>TRBJ2-7|-|-|TRBV19
TGTGCCAGTAGTATGGGAGGACCGTTCTACGAGCAGTACTTC
CASSMGGPFYEQYF
>TRBJ1-1|-|-|TRBV29-1
TGCAGCGCTGGGGTACAGTACACTGAAGCTTTCTTT
CSAGVQYTEAFF
>TRBJ1-1|-|-|TRBV28
TGTGCCACGCTCGAAGTGAACACTGAAGCTTTCTTT
CATLEVNTEAFF
>TRBJ2-1|-|TRBD2|TRBV7-3
TGTGCCAGCAGCCACACTAGCGGGAGCTCTTATGAGCAGTTCTTC
CASSHTSGSSYEQFF
>TRBJ2-7|-|TRBD2|TRBV9
TGTGCCAGCAGCGGTAGCGGGAGGGCGGGAGAGCAGTACTTC
CASSGSGRAGEQYF
>TRBJ1-1|-|-|TRBV7-8
TGTGCCAGCAGCAGGGGACTACCGAACACTGAAGCTTTCTTT
CASSRGLPNTEAFF
>TRBJ2-1|-|-|TRBV15
TGTGCCACCAGCAAAGCGAGTTCCTACAATGAGCAGTTCTTC
CATSKASSYNEQFF
>TRBJ2-7|-|-|TRBV14
TGTGCCAGCAGCCGGGTGCAGAGCTCCTACGAGCAGTACTTC
CASSRVQSSYEQYF
>TRBJ2-3|-|TRBD2|TRBV19
TGTGCCAGTAGTACCGGGACTAGCGGGAGTGCAGATACGCAGTATTTT
CASSTGTSGSADTQYF
>TRBJ2-5|once|-|TRBV6-5
TGTGCCAGCAGTCCAGGACTCCCTGGACAAGAGACCCAGTACTTC
CASSPGLPGQETQYF
>TRBJ1-3|-|TRBD1|TRBV5-1
TGCGCCAGCAGCTTGGCGACCGGGACAGTGAACTCTGGAAACACCATATATTTT
CASSLATGTVNSGNTIYF
>TRBJ1-2|-|-|TRBV19
TGTGCCAGTAGTGAAACCCTTGGTGGCTACACCTTC
CASSETLGGYTF
>TRBJ1-5|-|-|TRBV7-3
TGTGCCAGCAGCTTAACGTCAGGGCGTGGCAATCAGCCCCAGCATTTT
CASSLTSGRGNQPQHF
>TRBJ1-1|-|-|TRBV4-1
TGCGCCAGCAGCCCCCGTGGCCTGGAGGGAGGGACTGAAGCTTTCTTT
CASSPRGLEGGTEAFF
>TRBJ1-3|-|-|TRBV18
TGTGCCAGCTCACCCCGACCTAGCACCATATATTTT
CASSPRPSTIYF
>TRBJ1-3|few|TRBD1|TRBV27
TGTGCCAGCAGGGAACAGGGGGCGAGAGGAAACACCATATATTTT
CASREQGARGNTIYF
>TRBJ2-3|-|-|TRBV3-1/TRBV3-2
TGTGCCAGCAGCCCCGCGCAGGCAGATGGGGATACGCAGTATTTT
CASSPAQADGDTQYF
>TRBJ2-7|-|-|TRBV6-1
TGTGCCAGCAGTGAAGGGGGTGGGGGAGCGGTCGAGCAGTACTTC
CASSEGGGGAVEQYF
>TRBJ2-7|-|TRBD2|TRBV3-1/TRBV3-2
TGTGCCAGCAGCCAACCCGGACTAGCGGGAAGCTTCGAGCAGTACTTC
CASSQPGLAGSFEQYF
>TRBJ1-1|once|-|TRBV6-5
TGTGCCAGCAGCCCAACTCGAGACACTGAAGCTTTCTTT
CASSPTRDTEAFF
>TRBJ2-2|-|-|TRBV9
TGTGCCAGCAGCGTAGCCGGGAGAGTTGGCGGGGAGCTGTTTTTT
CASSVAGRVGGELFF
>TRBJ1-5|-|-|TRBV7-9
TGTGCCAGCAGCCTACAGGGTAATCAGCCCCAGCATTTT
CASSLQGNQPQHF
>TRBJ2-1|-|-|TRBV5-1
TGCGCCAGCAGCTTGGCAGCGGAGCAGTTCTTC
CASSLAAEQFF
>TRBJ1-5|-|-|TRBV28
TGTGCCAGCAGTTCTCCAGACAGGAGCGCCCAGCATTTT
CASSSPDRSAQHF
>TRBJ2-5|-|TRBD2|TRBV19
TGTGCCAGTAGGAGCGGGAGGGGGAGTGAGACCCAGTACTTC
CASRSGRGSETQYF
>TRBJ1-2|few|-|TRBV19
TGTGCCAGTAGTATTGGCCGCACCCCGGGGCACTATGGCTACACCTTC
CASSIGRTPGHYGYTF
>TRBJ2-7|-|TRBD1|TRBV6-5
TGTGCCAGCAGCAAACAGGGGGGAGGCGAGCAGTACTTC
CASSKQGGGEQYF
>TRBJ2-5|-|-|TRBV29-1
TGCAGCGTTGCCGACGGGGAGACCCAGTACTTC
CSVADGETQYF
>TRBJ2-7|once|TRBD2|TRBV11-2
TGTGCCAGCAGCTTGGGACTAGCGGGAGGGAGGAGCGAGCAGTACTTC
CASSLGLAGGRSEQYF
>TRBJ2-6|-|-|TRBV29-1
TGCAGCGTTGAGGTAAGGGGAGGAACATCTGGGGCCAACGTCCTGACTTTC
CSVEVRGGTSGANVLTF
>TRBJ2-5|-|TRBD2|TRBV7-3
TGTGCCAGCAGCTTATGGACTAGCGGGGGGGCCCAGTACTTC
CASSLWTSGGAQYF
>TRBJ1-4|once|TRBD1|TRBV7-9
TGTGCCAGCAGTCCCGCCAGGGGGCTGACTAATGAAAAACTGTTTTTT
CASSPARGLTNEKLFF
>TRBJ2-7|once|-|TRBV6-2/TRBV6-3
TGTGCCAGCAGTTACGGCCCTCAGGGTTTCAACGAGCAGTACTTC
CASSYGPQGFNEQYF
>TRBJ1-2|-|-|TRBV19
TGTGCCAGTAGTTTAGGGGGGCCCTCGATCGACTACACCTTC
CASSLGGPSIDYTF
>TRBJ2-3|-|-|TRBV7-9
TGTGCCAGCCGACGTATTAGCGCAGATACGCAGTATTTT
CASRRISADTQYF
>TRBJ2-1|-|-|TRBV11-2
TGTGCCAGCAGCCCCGGGACTTTCTCCTACAATGAGCAGTTCTTC
CASSPGTFSYNEQFF
>TRBJ2-1|-|-|TRBV28
TGTGCCAGCAGTGCCGGACTGGAACTTGAGCAGTTCTTC
CASSAGLELEQFF
>TRBJ1-4|-|-|TRBV6-5
TGTGCCAGCAGTAACCTGGACAGCCGGAGGGAAAAACTGTTTTTT
CASSNLDSRREKLFF
>TRBJ1-1|-|TRBD1|TRBV7-9
TGTGCCAGCACTTTAGTCAGGGGGCAGAACACTGAAGCTTTCTTT
CASTLVRGQNTEAFF
>TRBJ2-5|-|-|TRBV13
TGTGCCAGCAGCCCCGAAGGGGAGTGGCAAGAGACCCAGTACTTC
CASSPEGEWQETQYF
>TRBJ2-1|hyperexpanded|-|TRBV7-8
TGTGCCAGCAGCTCCCTTTGGGGAGCCCCCTACAATGAGCAGTTCTTC
CASSSLWGAPYNEQFF
>TRBJ2-3|-|-|TRBV5-1
TGCGCCAGCAGCCCTGGTTCCGACACAGATACGCAGTATTTT
CASSPGSDTDTQYF
>TRBJ2-2|-|-|TRBV19
TGTGCCAGTAACCGTCAAGGGGCCCTCCATCCCGGGGAGCTGTTTTTT
CASNRQGALHPGELFF
>TRBJ2-7|-|-|TRBV9
TGTGCCAGCAGCGTAGGCGGGACTGGAGACGAGCAGTACTTC
CASSVGGTGDEQYF
>TRBJ2-1|-|-|TRBV2
TGTGCCAGCAGTCTAGAGGTGGACAATGAGCAGTTCTTC
CASSLEVDNEQFF
>TRBJ1-2|-|-|TRBV5-1
TGCGCCAGCAGTCCAGGTATCCTCTATGGCTACACCTTC
CASSPGILYGYTF